The 28 T cell receptor beta chains reported below all come from one sample, sequenced in a study of T-cell reconstitution after alpha-beta-depleted transplantation in children. TCRbeta library construction was performed incorporating unique molecular identifiers. TCRdb re-derived calls from the PCR reads in MiXCR, one entry per CDR3 protein. Among 45,000 to 55,000 distinct CDR3 sequences listed, 5.8% were seen once. The source material was PBMCs, mostly from graft donor cells, sampled 60 days after TCRalphabeta/CD19-depleted stem cell transplant. These receptors came from a female patient aged 2-10 years who had a stem cell transplant for aplastic anemia, so the T cells may come from the graft donor.

This clonotype has a count of ten or more. V usage is TRBV15 and J usage is TRBJ2-3; D is unresolved. The ends were cut back, 1 base at V and 4 bases at J, with 9 bases in the middle. This CDR3 is 14 amino acids long. CDR1 is LNHNV and CDR2 is YYDKDF in the germline V gene (reference sequence). This CDR3 reads CATSRGISADTQYF. For the CDR3, the DNA is TGTGCCACCAGCAGAGGGATCAGCGCAGATACGCAGTATTTT.

This clonotype was counted many times. The genes are TRBV29-1 and TRBJ2-1, with TRBD1 identical over 10 bases. V lost 2 bases and J lost 4; bases outside the gene matches: 2. Germline V gives CDR1 SQVTM, CDR2 ANQGSEA. The CDR3 is 14 amino acids. Written as DNA, the CDR3 is TGCAGCGTTGAACGGGACAGGGGTTACAATGAGCAGTTCTTC. Its translation is CSVERDRGYNEQFF.

This clonotype has more than one count but fewer than ten. The rearrangement uses TRBV2 and TRBJ2-6; tentatively, D is TRBD2 (7 bases). The CDR3 loop spans 16 amino acids. CDR1 is SNHLY, CDR2 FYNNEI, per germline. V lost 6 bases to trimming and J lost 0 bases, with 12 bases between them. CDR3 nucleotide sequence: TGTGCCAGCAGAAAGGGGGGGTACTCTGGGGCCAACGTCCTGACTTTC. Residues: CASRKGGYSGANVLTF.

This clonotype was seen many times. The chain has TRBV18 and TRBJ2-5; D is undetermined. CDR1 and CDR2 (germline): KGHSH, LQKENI. This CDR3 region has 11 residues. The germline V and J ends were trimmed by 5 bases and 0 bases, with 1 base remaining between them. CDR3 nucleotide sequence: TGTGCCAGCTCAAACCAAGAGACCCAGTACTTC. The encoded protein is CASSNQETQYF.

This clonotype was seen at least ten times. The gene calls are TRBV28 and TRBJ2-7, with 7 nucleotides matching TRBD1. The CDR3 totals 15 residues. Germline V gene data show CDR1 as MDHEN and CDR2 as SYDVKM. With V trimmed by 6 bases and J by 3 bases, 11 bases remained unmatched. In DNA form, the CDR3 reads TGTGCCAGCAGACGCCTAAGGGGGCCCCTCTACGAGCAGTACGTC. This translates into CASRRLRGPLYEQYV.

This clonotype was detected only a few times. The chain recombines TRBV11-2 with TRBJ1-1; 9 bases agree with TRBD1. Germline V gives CDR1 SGHAT, CDR2 FQNNGV. The CDR3 extends over 18 amino acids. Unmatched junction bases numbered 24, after V lost 5 bases and J lost 11 bases. CDR3 amino acids: CASSPLMPRGQGPVWAFF. The CDR3 bases are TGTGCCAGCAGCCCATTAATGCCCCGTGGACAGGGGCCTGTTTGGGCTTTCTTT.

This clonotype came up a few times. The gene calls are TRBV6-6 and TRBJ1-2; weak D call: TRBD1 (5 bases). Germline values: CDR1 MNHNY, CDR2 SVGAGI (reference sequence). Trimming pared 11 bases from V and 2 bases from J, leaving 9 bases between. This CDR3 is built from 11 residues. CDR3 bases: TGTGCCTCTGGGGCCAACTATGGCTACACCTTC. This sequence encodes CASGANYGYTF.

In its sample, this clonotype was seen many times. J is TRBJ2-7 and V is TRBV7-6; 7 bases are shared with TRBD2. J lost 3 bases, V lost 0 bases, and 8 bases had no gene match. Germline CDR1 SGHVS, CDR2 FNYEAQ. There are 16 residues in the CDR3. CDR3 nucleotides: TGTGCCAGCAGCTTAGCTTACGGGGGGACGGGCTACGAGCAGTACTTC. Translated, it gives CASSLAYGGTGYEQYF.

This clonotype has a handful of counts. V usage is TRBV5-1 and J usage is TRBJ2-1; no firm D call. Germline V lookup: CDR1 SGHRS, CDR2 YFSETQ. V was clipped by 4 bases and J by 0 bases, with 11 bases between them. This CDR3 comprises 15 residues. The CDR3 DNA follows: TGCGCCAGCAGCCCCAAAGTTTCCTCCTACAATGAGCAGTTCTTC. Its protein is CASSPKVSSYNEQFF.

This clonotype was picked up many times. This chain joins TRBV11-3 and TRBJ2-7, with 7 bases matching TRBD1. Germline-derived CDR1 and CDR2 are SGHNT and YENEEA. CDR3 length: 13 amino acids. V was clipped by 4 bases and J by 9 bases; unmatched bases: 9. The CDR3 DNA follows: TGTGCCAGCAGCTCACCCCTGGACAGGCTGCAGTACTTC. This encodes CASSSPLDRLQYF. The full variable domain, in which reference TRBV11-3 and TRBJ2-7 provide the parts outside the CDR3, is EAGVVQSPRYKIIEKKQPVAFWCNPISGHNTLYWYLQNLGQGPELLIRYENEEAVDDSQLPKDRFSAERLKGVDSTLKIQPAELGDSAVYLCASSSPLDRLQYFGPGTRLTVT.

This clonotype was detected ten times or more. The V gene is TRBV28, the J gene TRBJ2-1; no clear D. Germline lookup yields CDR1 MDHEN and CDR2 SYDVKM. V was shortened by 3 bases and J by 9 bases, with 9 bases between the two germline ends. This CDR3 is 12 amino acids long. The CDR3 sequence: CASSFVWGEQFF. The DNA of the CDR3 is TGTGCCAGCAGTTTCGTCTGGGGTGAGCAGTTCTTC.

The chain is built from TRBV7-3 and TRBJ2-2, with 10 bases lining up with TRBD2. CDR1 is SGHTA and CDR2 is FQGTGA in the germline V gene. This CDR3 is 17 amino acids long. V lost 5 bases to trimming and J lost 2 bases; unmatched junction nucleotides: 8. CDR3 DNA: TGTGCCAGCAGCCCCCAGCTAGCGGGGGTCAACACCGGGGAGCTGTTTTTT. Its translation: CASSPQLAGVNTGELFF. The variable domain in full, completed from reference TRBV7-3 and TRBJ2-2, reads GAGVSQTPSNKVTEKGKYVELRCDPISGHTALYWYRQSLGQGPEFLIYFQGTGAADDSGLPNDRFFAVRPEGSVSTLKIQRTERGDSAVYLCASSPQLAGVNTGELFFGEGSRLTVL.

This clonotype was recorded at least ten times. The chain combines TRBV20-1 with TRBJ2-4, with 7 bases lining up with TRBD2. The trim removed 6 bases at V and 1 base at J, leaving 6 bases unmatched. Germline CDR1 reads DFQATT; CDR2 reads SNEGSKA (reference sequence). The length of the CDR3 is 14 residues. The CDR3 is CSARGRSAKNIQYF. CDR3 in DNA: TGCAGTGCGCGGGGGAGATCGGCCAAAAACATTCAGTACTTC.

This clonotype was recorded at least ten times. V gene TRBV4-1 combines with J gene TRBJ2-3, with D uncertain. Germline lookup yields CDR1 MGHRA and CDR2 YSYEKL. The V and J ends lost 3 bases and 3 bases respectively, with 7 bases between them. The CDR3 has 13 amino acids. The CDR3, as DNA: TGCGCCAGCAGCCAGATCCAAACAGATACGCAGTATTTT. This sequence encodes CASSQIQTDTQYF.

This clonotype was picked up many times. V and J are TRBV2 and TRBJ2-3; maybe TRBD2 (5 bases). Deletions cut 4 bases from V and 2 bases from J, with 7 bases between. Germline CDR1 reads SNHLY; CDR2 reads FYNNEI. The length of the CDR3 is 13 residues. The CDR3 reads CASSGTYTDTQYF. The DNA for the CDR3 is TGTGCCAGCAGTGGGACTTACACAGATACGCAGTATTTT.

Many counts were recorded for this clonotype. The chain has TRBV20-1 and TRBJ2-1; D not certain. Trimming stripped 0 bases from V and 0 bases from J, with 9 bases between. The CDR3 contains 15 residues. The germline gives CDR1 DFQATT, CDR2 SNEGSKA (reference sequence). CDR3 amino acids: CSARDTGRSYNEQFF. The CDR3, as DNA: TGCAGTGCTAGAGATACGGGTCGCTCCTACAATGAGCAGTTCTTC.

Ten or more counts support this clonotype. This sequence joins TRBV7-9 and TRBJ2-5, with D perhaps matching TRBD1 (6 bases). V was cut by 1 base and J by 12 bases, with 12 bases left in between. CDR1 SEHNR and CDR2 FQNEAQ come from the germline V gene (reference sequence). The CDR3 has 12 residues. The CDR3 region has the DNA TGTGCCAGCAGCTTAGGGATAAGGGGGAAGTACTTC. It codes for CASSLGIRGKYF.

In its sample, this clonotype was seen many times. The V and J genes are TRBV9 and TRBJ2-5, with D unclear. Germline V CDR1 and CDR2: SGDLS, YYNGEE. The CDR3 is made up of 13 amino acids. Trimming shortened V by 0 bases and J by 2 bases, and 5 bases separated the two germline ends. CDR3 sequence: CASSVAAQETQYF. The CDR3, as DNA: TGTGCCAGCAGCGTAGCCGCGCAAGAGACCCAGTACTTC.

The rearrangement joins TRBV5-1 to TRBJ2-1; tentatively, D is TRBD2 (6 bases). The germline V gene encodes CDR1 SGHRS and CDR2 YFSETQ. Deletions cut 0 bases from V and 5 bases from J, with 9 bases between. The CDR3 runs 14 residues. CDR3 protein: CASSLAGVNNEQFF. In DNA form, the CDR3 reads TGCGCCAGCAGCTTGGCGGGAGTCAACAATGAGCAGTTCTTC.

This clonotype has a count of ten or more. This chain links TRBV6-6 with TRBJ2-5; D remains ambiguous. V lost 6 bases to trimming and J lost 2 bases, with 10 bases between them. The CDR3 has 13 amino acids. CDR1 and CDR2 from the germline V gene are MNHNY and SVGAGI (reference sequence). DNA of the CDR3: TGTGCCAGCAGCCCTGAACTTCAAGAGACCCAGTACTTC. It codes for CASSPELQETQYF.

This clonotype was recorded at least ten times. The chain recombines TRBV6-2 or TRBV6-3 with TRBJ2-7; D is unclear. Trimming removed 7 bases from V and 4 bases from J, with 14 bases in between. Looked up from germline, CDR1 is MNHEY and CDR2 is SVGEGT. The CDR3 spans 13 residues. The CDR3 DNA reads TGTGCCAGCAACGACGACCCCACGTACGAGCAGTACTTC. Its protein product is CASNDDPTYEQYF.

At least ten counts were recorded for this clonotype. The rearrangement uses TRBV27 and TRBJ1-1; D is possibly TRBD1 (6 bases). The CDR3 loop spans 15 amino acids. Trimming shortened V by 4 bases and J by 0 bases, and 12 bases separated the two germline ends. CDR1 and CDR2 from the germline V gene are MNHEY and SMNVEV (reference sequence). For the CDR3, the DNA is TGTGCCAGCAGTTCTAATACAGGGTTGAACACTGAAGCTTTCTTT. It codes for CASSSNTGLNTEAFF.

This clonotype showed up many times. The rearrangement links TRBV5-1 to TRBJ2-7; 11 bases map to TRBD1. Germline V lookup: CDR1 SGHRS, CDR2 YFSETQ. The CDR3 has 16 amino acids. V shed 0 bases and J 3 bases; nucleotides not matched to a gene: 5. CDR3 in amino acids: CASSLAAGTGGYEQYF. CDR3 DNA: TGCGCCAGCAGCTTGGCCGCCGGGACAGGGGGCTACGAGCAGTACTTC. Full variable domain (rest looked up from reference TRBV5-1 and TRBJ2-7): KAGVTQTPRYLIKTRGQQVTLSCSPISGHRSVSWYQQTPGQGLQFLFEYFSETQRNKGNFPGRFSGRQFSNSRSEMNVSTLELGDSALYLCASSLAAGTGGYEQYFGPGTRLTVT.

Ten or more counts support this clonotype. The chain couples TRBV10-3 to TRBJ1-5; 9 bases map to TRBD1. With 3 bases clipped from V and 7 bases from J, the junction kept 7 bases outside the gene matches. This CDR3 contains 15 residues. CDR1 and CDR2 from the germline V gene are ENHRY and SYGVKD. Here the CDR3 reads CAISELGQGNQPQHF. In DNA form, the CDR3 reads TGTGCCATCAGTGAATTGGGACAGGGAAACCAGCCCCAGCATTTT.

This clonotype was counted ten times or more. This chain connects TRBV20-1 to TRBJ2-7; 8 nucleotides agree with TRBD2. The germline gives CDR1 DFQATT, CDR2 SNEGSKA (reference sequence). V shed 6 bases, J shed 2 bases, and the junction held 6 bases outside the gene matches. This CDR3 comprises 13 residues. The CDR3 nucleotides read TGCAGTGCCGCCGGGACTAGGACCTACGAGCAGTACTTC. Translation gives CSAAGTRTYEQYF.

This clonotype was found many times. V usage is TRBV6-1 and J usage is TRBJ2-7, with 10 bases identical to TRBD2. The CDR3 runs to 14 residues. The J segment lost 5 bases and the V segment lost 6 bases, leaving 7 bases of the junction unmatched. Per the germline V gene, CDR1 is MNHNS and CDR2 is SASEGT. The DNA of the CDR3 is TGTGCCAGCAGGTTGGCTAGCGGGAGCCACGAGCAGTACTTC. Its translation: CASRLASGSHEQYF.

V usage is TRBV28 and J usage is TRBJ1-2; D remains unclear. This CDR3 region has 15 residues. CDR1 is MDHEN and CDR2 is SYDVKM in the germline V gene. Trimming removed 5 bases from V and 3 bases from J, with 16 bases in between. CDR3 sequence (DNA): TGTGCCAGCAGTCCCCAACGGACCCGAGACTATGGCTACACCTTC. It specifies CASSPQRTRDYGYTF.

This clonotype was seen only a few times. The chain carries TRBV30 and TRBJ1-3, with TRBD1 matching 7 bases. The CDR3 is made up of 16 amino acids. The V segment lost 2 bases and the J segment 0 bases; nucleotides outside the gene matches: 7. Germline loops: CDR1 GTSNPN, CDR2 SVGIG (reference sequence). The CDR3: CAWSRGRILSGNTIYF. CDR3 bases: TGTGCCTGGAGTAGGGGGCGGATCCTCTCTGGAAACACCATATATTTT.